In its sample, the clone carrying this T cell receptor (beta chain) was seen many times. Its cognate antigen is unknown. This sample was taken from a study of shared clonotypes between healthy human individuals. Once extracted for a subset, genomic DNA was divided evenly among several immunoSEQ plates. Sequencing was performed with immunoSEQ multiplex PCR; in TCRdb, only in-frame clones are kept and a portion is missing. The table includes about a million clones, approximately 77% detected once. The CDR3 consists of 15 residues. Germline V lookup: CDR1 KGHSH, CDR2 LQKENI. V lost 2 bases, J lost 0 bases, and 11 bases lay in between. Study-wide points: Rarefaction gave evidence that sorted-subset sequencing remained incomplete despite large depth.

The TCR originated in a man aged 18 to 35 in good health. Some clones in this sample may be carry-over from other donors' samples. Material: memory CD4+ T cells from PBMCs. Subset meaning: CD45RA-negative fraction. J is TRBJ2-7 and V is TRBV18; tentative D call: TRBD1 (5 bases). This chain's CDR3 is CASSPFQGGSYEQYF. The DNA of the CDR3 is TGTGCCAGCTCACCATTTCAGGGCGGCTCCTACGAGCAGTACTTC.